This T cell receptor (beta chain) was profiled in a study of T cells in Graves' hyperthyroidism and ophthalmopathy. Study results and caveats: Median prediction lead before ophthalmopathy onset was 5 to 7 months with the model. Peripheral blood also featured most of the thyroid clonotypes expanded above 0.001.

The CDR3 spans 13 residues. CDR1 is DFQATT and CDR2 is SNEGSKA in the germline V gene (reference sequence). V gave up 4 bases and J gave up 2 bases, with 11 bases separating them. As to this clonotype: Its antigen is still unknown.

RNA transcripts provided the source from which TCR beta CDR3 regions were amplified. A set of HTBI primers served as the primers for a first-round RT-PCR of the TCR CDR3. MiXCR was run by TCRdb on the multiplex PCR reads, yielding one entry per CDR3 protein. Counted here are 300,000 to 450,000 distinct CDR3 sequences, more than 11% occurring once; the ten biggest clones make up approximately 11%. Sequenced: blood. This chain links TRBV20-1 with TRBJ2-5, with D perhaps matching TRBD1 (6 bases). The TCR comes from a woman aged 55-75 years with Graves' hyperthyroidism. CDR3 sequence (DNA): TGCAGTGCTAAGACAGGCCGACAAGAGACCCAGTACTTC. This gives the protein CSAKTGRQETQYF.